This is a list of T cell receptor beta chains from one sample in a study of CD8+CD57+ T cells in acquired aplastic anemia. TCRdb recomputed calls from the reads with MiXCR, one row per CDR3 protein. Found here are about 64,000 distinct CDR3 sequences, 50% to 70% of them singletons; the top ten hold roughly 2.5%. Sequencing input: sorted CD4+, CD8+, or CD8+CD57+ T cells (not recorded which) from PBMCs. The receptors originated from a human donor in good health, serving as a control. Both conserved end residues are part of each CDR3. The order of the fields is J gene, clone size, D gene, V gene, CDR3 DNA, CDR3 protein. D genes are given only for firm matches. Size values are once, few and many counts, or a class for expanded clones, and some rows have none.

j_call: TRBJ2-1; clone_size: many; d_call: .; v_call: TRBV4-1; cdr3_nt: TGCGCCAGCAGCCAAGTCCGCCCGGGAGAGCAGTTCTTC; cdr3_aa: CASSQVRPGEQFF
j_call: TRBJ2-3; clone_size: many; d_call: .; v_call: TRBV6-1; cdr3_nt: TGTGCCAGCACCAGGGCTGACACAGATACGCAGTATTTT; cdr3_aa: CASTRADTDTQYF
j_call: TRBJ2-1; clone_size: .; d_call: TRBD2; v_call: TRBV12-3/TRBV12-4; cdr3_nt: TGTGCCAGCAGTTCTGTCTACAAGCGGGAGGGCCCCCTCAATGAGCAGTTCTTC; cdr3_aa: CASSSVYKREGPLNEQFF
j_call: TRBJ2-6; clone_size: .; d_call: .; v_call: TRBV2; cdr3_nt: TGTGCCAGCAGTGGGGCAGGGGCCAACGTCCTGACTTTC; cdr3_aa: CASSGAGANVLTF
j_call: TRBJ2-7; clone_size: many; d_call: .; v_call: TRBV12-3/TRBV12-4; cdr3_nt: TGTGCCAGCAGTTTAGCGGGAGTTCTCAACGAGCAGTACTTC; cdr3_aa: CASSLAGVLNEQYF
j_call: TRBJ2-2; clone_size: .; d_call: TRBD2; v_call: TRBV10-1; cdr3_nt: TGCGCCAGCAGTGAGTCGTCTAGCGGGACTAGCGTTGCCGGGGAGCTGTTTTTT; cdr3_aa: CASSESSSGTSVAGELFF
j_call: TRBJ2-7; clone_size: once; d_call: .; v_call: TRBV7-2; cdr3_nt: TGTGCCAGCAGGATGGGAGGGGGATTCGTCTACGAGCAGTACTTC; cdr3_aa: CASRMGGGFVYEQYF
j_call: TRBJ1-2; clone_size: once; d_call: .; v_call: TRBV15; cdr3_nt: TGTGCCACCAGCAGAGAGGGCGCCAGCAGCGAAACAAGGACAGCCTATGGCTACACCTTC; cdr3_aa: CATSREGASSETRTAYGYTF
j_call: TRBJ2-1; clone_size: many; d_call: TRBD2; v_call: TRBV5-1; cdr3_nt: TGCGCCAGCAGCTATAACATTGGATCTAGCGGGAAGCATGAGCAGTTCTTC; cdr3_aa: CASSYNIGSSGKHEQFF
j_call: TRBJ2-7; clone_size: few; d_call: TRBD1; v_call: TRBV15; cdr3_nt: TGTGCCACCAGCAGACGGACAGGGGGCTACGAGCAGTACTTC; cdr3_aa: CATSRRTGGYEQYF
j_call: TRBJ1-1; clone_size: once; d_call: .; v_call: TRBV29-1; cdr3_nt: TGCAGCGTTAATCGGCAGGGCCCTAACACTGAAGCTTTCTTT; cdr3_aa: CSVNRQGPNTEAFF
j_call: TRBJ1-1; clone_size: once; d_call: TRBD1; v_call: TRBV14; cdr3_nt: TGTGCCAGCAGCCAAGAGCCGGGGACAGGGAACACTGAAGCTTTCTTT; cdr3_aa: CASSQEPGTGNTEAFF
j_call: TRBJ2-7; clone_size: .; d_call: .; v_call: TRBV19; cdr3_nt: TGTGCCAGTAGTGCGTACAGTGGACCGAGCTACGAGCAGTACTTC; cdr3_aa: CASSAYSGPSYEQYF
j_call: TRBJ2-3; clone_size: once; d_call: TRBD1; v_call: TRBV25-1; cdr3_nt: TGTGCCAGCAGTGCTTCCGGGACAGGGGTTGCAGATACGCAGTATTTT; cdr3_aa: CASSASGTGVADTQYF
j_call: TRBJ2-7; clone_size: many; d_call: .; v_call: TRBV3-1; cdr3_nt: TGTGCCAGCAGCCAAGGGGGCATTTACGAGCAGTACTTC; cdr3_aa: CASSQGGIYEQYF
j_call: TRBJ2-7; clone_size: medium-sized; d_call: .; v_call: TRBV7-9; cdr3_nt: TGTGCCAGCAGCCCGAGGACCGGTACCTACGAGCAGTACTTC; cdr3_aa: CASSPRTGTYEQYF
j_call: TRBJ2-7; clone_size: .; d_call: .; v_call: TRBV20-1; cdr3_nt: TGCAGCGTGGACAGCGGCTACGAGCAGTACTTC; cdr3_aa: CSVDSGYEQYF
j_call: TRBJ2-7; clone_size: .; d_call: .; v_call: TRBV24-1; cdr3_nt: TGTGCCACCAGTGATTCAGGAGACTCCTACGAGCAGTACTTC; cdr3_aa: CATSDSGDSYEQYF
j_call: TRBJ2-7; clone_size: few; d_call: TRBD2; v_call: TRBV15; cdr3_nt: TGTGCCACCAGCAGGCAAACCGGGACTAGCGGGAACTACGAGCAGTACTTC; cdr3_aa: CATSRQTGTSGNYEQYF
j_call: TRBJ1-6; clone_size: many; d_call: .; v_call: TRBV7-9; cdr3_nt: TGTGCCAGCAGGGAAAGGGGTTTGGATAATTCACCCCTCCACTTT; cdr3_aa: CASRERGLDNSPLHF
j_call: TRBJ1-2; clone_size: .; d_call: .; v_call: TRBV2; cdr3_nt: TGTGCCAGCAGTGAGGGGGCAGGGGTCCTTAACTATGGCTACACCTTC; cdr3_aa: CASSEGAGVLNYGYTF
j_call: TRBJ1-2; clone_size: .; d_call: .; v_call: TRBV7-9; cdr3_nt: TGTGCCAGCAGCTTAGGGGGGTGGGGCGACTATGGCTACACCTTC; cdr3_aa: CASSLGGWGDYGYTF
j_call: TRBJ2-7; clone_size: once; d_call: .; v_call: TRBV29-1; cdr3_nt: TGCAGCAGTTTAGGGCGGAGCTCCTACGAGCAGTACTTC; cdr3_aa: CSSLGRSSYEQYF
j_call: TRBJ1-5; clone_size: many; d_call: TRBD1; v_call: TRBV6-1; cdr3_nt: TGTGCCGGCGGACAGGGGACTCAGCCCCAGCATTTT; cdr3_aa: CAGGQGTQPQHF